This note documents a single T cell receptor (beta chain) sequence. Germline CDR1 and CDR2: LNHDA and SQIVND (reference sequence). The CDR3 sequence is 15 residues long. The V end lost 9 bases, the J end lost 0 bases, and 14 bases lay between the germline ends. Method: immunoSEQ multiplex PCR; TCRdb's copy keeps in-frame clones and lacks some. The sample yields 150,000 to 200,000 clones, 85% seen once. This specimen comes from a study of cytomegalovirus exposure and HLA in healthy donors. Study overall: A later analysis reported the 90 to 150 validation repertoires used the same platform as the roughly 700 first-cohort repertoires.

The sequencing input was PBMCs. This receptor was identified in a young man in good health and CMV-seropositive. This sequence joins TRBV19 and TRBJ2-2; possibly TRBD2 for D (6 bases). The CDR3 region is CASRGNGPNTGELFF. The CDR3 DNA sequence: TGTGCCAGCCGGGGGAACGGGCCGAACACCGGGGAGCTGTTTTTT. The full variable domain, with the rest looked up from reference TRBV19 and TRBJ2-2, is DGGITQSPKYLFRKEGQNVTLSCEQNLNHDAMYWYRQDPGQGLRLIYYSQIVNDFQKGDIAEGYSVSREKKESFPLTVTSAQKNPTAFYLCASRGNGPNTGELFFGEGSRLTVL.